This TCR beta chain stems from a study of naive and memory T cell subsets. Blood and skin TCR RNA was reverse transcribed with alpha and beta constant primers. MiXCR, run by TCRdb on the 5' RACE reads, gives a single entry per CDR3 protein. Of tens of thousands of distinct CDR3 sequences listed, around 25% are singletons. The CDR3 spans 16 residues. Trimming shortened V by 0 bases and J by 1 base, and 10 bases separated the two germline ends. In germline, CDR1 is LGHNA, CDR2 YSLEER. RNA was extracted from 2 to 3 ml of whole blood of healthy adults. The chain uses TRBV4-3 and TRBJ2-1; unclear D gene. The TCR sequence derives from a female donor in good health. CDR3 DNA: TGCGCCAGCAGCCAAGAGGTAGAAGGATCCTACAATGAGCAGTTCTTC. This sequence encodes CASSQEVEGSYNEQFF.